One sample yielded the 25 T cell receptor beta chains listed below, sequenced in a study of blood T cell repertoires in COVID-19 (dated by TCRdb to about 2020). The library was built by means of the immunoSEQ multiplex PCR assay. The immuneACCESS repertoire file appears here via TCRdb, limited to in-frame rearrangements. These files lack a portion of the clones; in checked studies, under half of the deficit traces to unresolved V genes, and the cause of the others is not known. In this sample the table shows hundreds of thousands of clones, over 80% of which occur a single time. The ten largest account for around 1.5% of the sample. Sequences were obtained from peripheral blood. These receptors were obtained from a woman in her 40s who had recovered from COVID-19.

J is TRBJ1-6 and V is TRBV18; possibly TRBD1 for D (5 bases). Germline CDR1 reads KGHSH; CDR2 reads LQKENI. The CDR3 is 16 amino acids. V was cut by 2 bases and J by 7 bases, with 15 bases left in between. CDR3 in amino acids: CASSPVLTGRNSPLHF. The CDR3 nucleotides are TGTGCCAGCTCACCAGTTCTTACAGGTCGGAATTCACCCCTCCACTTT.

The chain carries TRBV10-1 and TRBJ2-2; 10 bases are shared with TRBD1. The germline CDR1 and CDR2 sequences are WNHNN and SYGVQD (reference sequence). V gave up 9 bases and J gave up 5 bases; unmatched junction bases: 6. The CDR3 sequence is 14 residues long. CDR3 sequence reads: CASRPGQGTGELFF. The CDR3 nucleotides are TGCGCCAGTAGACCGGGACAGGGGACCGGGGAGCTGTTTTTT.

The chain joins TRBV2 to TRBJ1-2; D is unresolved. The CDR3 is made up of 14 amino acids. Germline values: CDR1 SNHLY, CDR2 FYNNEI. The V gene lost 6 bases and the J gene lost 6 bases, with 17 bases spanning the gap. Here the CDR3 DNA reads TGTGCCAGCAGAAGCCCCGGGAAGTGGAATGGCTACACCTTC. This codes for CASRSPGKWNGYTF. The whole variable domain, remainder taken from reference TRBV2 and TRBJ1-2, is EPEVTQTPSHQVTQMGQEVILRCVPISNHLYFYWYRQILGQKVEFLVSFYNNEISEKSEIFDDQFSVERPDGSNFTLKIRSTKLEDSAMYFCASRSPGKWNGYTFGSGTRLTVV.

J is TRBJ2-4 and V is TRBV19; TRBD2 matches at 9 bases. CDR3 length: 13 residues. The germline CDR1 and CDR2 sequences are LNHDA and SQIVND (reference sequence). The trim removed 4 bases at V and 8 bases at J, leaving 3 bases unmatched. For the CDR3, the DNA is TGTGCCAGTAGTAGCGCGGGGGGGGACATTCAGTACTTC. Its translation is CASSSAGGDIQYF. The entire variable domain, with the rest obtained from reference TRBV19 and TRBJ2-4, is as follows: DGGITQSPKYLFRKEGQNVTLSCEQNLNHDAMYWYRQDPGQGLRLIYYSQIVNDFQKGDIAEGYSVSREKKESFPLTVTSAQKNPTAFYLCASSSAGGDIQYFGAGTRLSVL.

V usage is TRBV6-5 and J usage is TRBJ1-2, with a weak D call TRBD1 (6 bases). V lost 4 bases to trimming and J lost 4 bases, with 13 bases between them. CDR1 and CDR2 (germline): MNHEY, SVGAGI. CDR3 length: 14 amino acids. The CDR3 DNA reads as TGTGCCAGCAGTTCCCTGGGGGCCCCCTATGGCTACACCTTC. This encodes CASSSLGAPYGYTF.

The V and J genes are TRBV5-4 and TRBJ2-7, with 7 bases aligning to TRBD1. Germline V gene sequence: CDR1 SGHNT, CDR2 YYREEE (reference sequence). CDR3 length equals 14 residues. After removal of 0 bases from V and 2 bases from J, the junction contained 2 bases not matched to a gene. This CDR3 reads CASSLGGTAYEQYF. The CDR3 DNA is TGTGCCAGCAGCTTGGGGGGGACAGCCTACGAGCAGTACTTC.

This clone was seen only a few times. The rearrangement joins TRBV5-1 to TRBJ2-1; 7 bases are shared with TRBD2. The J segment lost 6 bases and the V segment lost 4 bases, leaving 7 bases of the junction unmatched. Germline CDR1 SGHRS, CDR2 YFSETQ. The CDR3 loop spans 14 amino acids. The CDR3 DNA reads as TGCGCCAGCAGCCCCCGTACTAGCGTCAATGAGCAGTTCTTC. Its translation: CASSPRTSVNEQFF.

Here the CDR3 DNA reads TGCGCCAGCAGCCAAGAATCGACAGGGGAGGCGGCTTTCTTT. This codes for CASSQESTGEAAFF. The V gene is TRBV4-1, the J gene TRBJ1-1, with 8 bases fitting TRBD1. Germline V CDR1 and CDR2: MGHRA, YSYEKL. V lost 0 bases, J lost 11 bases, and 8 bases stayed unmatched. The CDR3 covers 14 residues.

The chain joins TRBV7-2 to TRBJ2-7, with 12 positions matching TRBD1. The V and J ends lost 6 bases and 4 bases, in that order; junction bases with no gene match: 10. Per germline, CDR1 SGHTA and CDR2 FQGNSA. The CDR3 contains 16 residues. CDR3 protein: CASRASRDRGQYEQYF. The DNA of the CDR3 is TGTGCCAGCAGGGCAAGCCGGGACAGGGGGCAGTACGAGCAGTACTTC.

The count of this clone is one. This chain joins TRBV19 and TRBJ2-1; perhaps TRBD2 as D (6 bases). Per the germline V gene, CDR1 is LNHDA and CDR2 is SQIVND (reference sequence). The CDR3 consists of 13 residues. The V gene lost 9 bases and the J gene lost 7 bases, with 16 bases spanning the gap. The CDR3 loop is CASRDAGSNEQFF. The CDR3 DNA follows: TGTGCCAGCCGGGACGCGGGATCGAATGAGCAGTTCTTC.

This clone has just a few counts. The CDR3 spells CASSELAGGRLWEQYF. In nucleotides, the CDR3 is TGTGCCAGCAGTGAACTGGCAGGGGGCCGGTTATGGGAGCAGTACTTC. The chain combines TRBV2 with TRBJ2-7; 8 bases map to TRBD1. J lost 7 bases, V lost 2 bases, and 13 bases had no gene match. This CDR3 is built from 16 residues. Looked up from germline, CDR1 is SNHLY and CDR2 is FYNNEI.

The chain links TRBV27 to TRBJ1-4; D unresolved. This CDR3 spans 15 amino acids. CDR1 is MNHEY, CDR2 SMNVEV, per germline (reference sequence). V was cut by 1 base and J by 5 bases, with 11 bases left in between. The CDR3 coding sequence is TGTGCCAGCAGTTTATTCCGGGGTTGGAATGAAAAACTGTTTTTT. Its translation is CASSLFRGWNEKLFF.

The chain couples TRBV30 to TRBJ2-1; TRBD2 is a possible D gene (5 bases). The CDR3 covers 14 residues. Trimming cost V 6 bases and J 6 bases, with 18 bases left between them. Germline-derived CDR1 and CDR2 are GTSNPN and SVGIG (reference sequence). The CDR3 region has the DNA TGTGCCTGCGACGACTCCTACGGAGGCAATGAGCAGTTCTTC. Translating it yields CACDDSYGGNEQFF.

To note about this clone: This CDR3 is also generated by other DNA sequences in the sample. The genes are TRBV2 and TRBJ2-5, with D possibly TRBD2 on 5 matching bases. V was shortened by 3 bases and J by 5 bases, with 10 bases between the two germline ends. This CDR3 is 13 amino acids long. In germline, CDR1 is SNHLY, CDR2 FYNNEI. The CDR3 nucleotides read TGTGCCAGCAGTGATGGCGGCGGGGAGACCCAGTACTTC. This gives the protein CASSDGGGETQYF.

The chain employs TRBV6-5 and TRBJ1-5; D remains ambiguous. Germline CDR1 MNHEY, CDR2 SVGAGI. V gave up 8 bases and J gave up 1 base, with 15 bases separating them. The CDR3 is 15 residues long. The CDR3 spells CASAPEPTSNQPQHF. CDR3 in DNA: TGTGCCAGCGCCCCCGAGCCCACCAGCAATCAGCCCCAGCATTTT.

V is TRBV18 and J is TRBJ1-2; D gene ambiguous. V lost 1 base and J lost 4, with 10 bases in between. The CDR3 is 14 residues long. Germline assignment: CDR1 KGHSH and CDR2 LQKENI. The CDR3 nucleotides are TGTGCCAGCTCACCACAGGAGAGGGCCTATGGCTACACCTTC. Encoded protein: CASSPQERAYGYTF. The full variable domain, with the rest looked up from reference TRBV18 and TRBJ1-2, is NAGVMQNPRHLVRRRGQEARLRCSPMKGHSHVYWYRQLPEEGLKFMVYLQKENIIDESGMPKERFSAEFPKEGPSILRIQQVVRGDSAAYFCASSPQERAYGYTFGSGTRLTVV.

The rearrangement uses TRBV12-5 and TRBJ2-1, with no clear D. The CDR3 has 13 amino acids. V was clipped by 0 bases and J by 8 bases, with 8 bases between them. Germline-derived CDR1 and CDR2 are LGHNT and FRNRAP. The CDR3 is CASGLVPEDEQFF. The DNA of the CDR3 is TGTGCTAGTGGTTTGGTACCCGAGGATGAGCAGTTCTTC.

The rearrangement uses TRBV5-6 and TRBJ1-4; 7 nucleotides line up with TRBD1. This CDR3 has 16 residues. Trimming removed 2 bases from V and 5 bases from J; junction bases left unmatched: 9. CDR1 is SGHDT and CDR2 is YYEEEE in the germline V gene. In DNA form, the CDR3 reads TGTGCCAGCAGCTTCGCACCGGGACAGTCGAATGAAAAACTGTTTTTT. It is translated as CASSFAPGQSNEKLFF.

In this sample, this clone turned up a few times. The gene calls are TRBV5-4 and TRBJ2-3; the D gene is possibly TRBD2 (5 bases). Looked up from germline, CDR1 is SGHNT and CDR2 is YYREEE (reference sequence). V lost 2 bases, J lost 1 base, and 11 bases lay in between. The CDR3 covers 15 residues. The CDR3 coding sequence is TGTGCCAGCAGCTTTATCAGCGGCCGCACAGATACGCAGTATTTT. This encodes CASSFISGRTDTQYF.

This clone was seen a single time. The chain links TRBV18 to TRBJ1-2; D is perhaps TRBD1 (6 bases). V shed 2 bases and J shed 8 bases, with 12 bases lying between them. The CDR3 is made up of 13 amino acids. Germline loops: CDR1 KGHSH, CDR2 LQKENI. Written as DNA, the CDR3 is TGTGCCAGCTCACCAGGACAGCTGGAGGGCTACACCTTC. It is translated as CASSPGQLEGYTF.

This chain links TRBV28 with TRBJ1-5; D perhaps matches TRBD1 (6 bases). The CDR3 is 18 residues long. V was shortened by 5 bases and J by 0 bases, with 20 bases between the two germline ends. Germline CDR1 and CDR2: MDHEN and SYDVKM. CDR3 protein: CASSDTGHPSYSNQPQHF. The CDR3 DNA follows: TGTGCCAGCAGTGACACGGGACACCCAAGCTATAGCAATCAGCCCCAGCATTTT.

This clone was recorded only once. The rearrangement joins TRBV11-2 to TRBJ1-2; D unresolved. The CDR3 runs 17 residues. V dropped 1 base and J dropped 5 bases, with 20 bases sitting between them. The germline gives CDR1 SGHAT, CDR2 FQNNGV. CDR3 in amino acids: CASSLVRRGERFYGYTF. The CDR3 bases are TGTGCCAGCAGCTTAGTTAGGCGGGGAGAACGGTTTTATGGCTACACCTTC.

This CDR3 is CAWSGSGGGISGSPLHF. The CDR3 region has the DNA TGTGCCTGGAGTGGGAGTGGAGGGGGCATCTCGGGTTCACCCCTCCACTTT. V is TRBV30 and J is TRBJ1-6; 7 positions agree with TRBD1. V gave up 1 base and J gave up 9 bases; unmatched junction bases: 15. The CDR3 is 17 amino acids. Looked up from germline, CDR1 is GTSNPN and CDR2 is SVGIG (reference sequence). Variable domain in full (rest from reference TRBV30 and TRBJ1-6): SQTIHQWPATLVQPVGSPLSLECTVEGTSNPNLYWYRQAAGRGLQLLFYSVGIGQISSEVPQNLSASRPQDRQFILSSKKLLLSDSGFYLCAWSGSGGGISGSPLHFGNGTRLTVT.

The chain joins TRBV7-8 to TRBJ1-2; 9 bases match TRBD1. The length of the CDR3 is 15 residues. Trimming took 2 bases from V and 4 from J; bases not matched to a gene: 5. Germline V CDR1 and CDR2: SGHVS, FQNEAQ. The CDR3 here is CASSLSQGASYGYTF. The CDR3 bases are TGTGCCAGCAGCTTATCACAGGGGGCGAGCTATGGCTACACCTTC. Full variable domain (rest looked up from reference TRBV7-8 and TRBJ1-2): GAGVSQSPRYKVAKRGQDVALRCDPISGHVSLFWYQQALGQGPEFLTYFQNEAQLDKSGLPSDRFFAERPEGSVSTLKIQRTQQEDSAVYLCASSLSQGASYGYTFGSGTRLTVV.

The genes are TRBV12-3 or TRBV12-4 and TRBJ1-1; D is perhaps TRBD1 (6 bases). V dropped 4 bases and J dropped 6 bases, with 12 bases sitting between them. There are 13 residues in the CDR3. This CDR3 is CASSYRERAEAFF. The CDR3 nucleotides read TGTGCCAGCAGTTACAGGGAGAGGGCTGAAGCTTTCTTT.